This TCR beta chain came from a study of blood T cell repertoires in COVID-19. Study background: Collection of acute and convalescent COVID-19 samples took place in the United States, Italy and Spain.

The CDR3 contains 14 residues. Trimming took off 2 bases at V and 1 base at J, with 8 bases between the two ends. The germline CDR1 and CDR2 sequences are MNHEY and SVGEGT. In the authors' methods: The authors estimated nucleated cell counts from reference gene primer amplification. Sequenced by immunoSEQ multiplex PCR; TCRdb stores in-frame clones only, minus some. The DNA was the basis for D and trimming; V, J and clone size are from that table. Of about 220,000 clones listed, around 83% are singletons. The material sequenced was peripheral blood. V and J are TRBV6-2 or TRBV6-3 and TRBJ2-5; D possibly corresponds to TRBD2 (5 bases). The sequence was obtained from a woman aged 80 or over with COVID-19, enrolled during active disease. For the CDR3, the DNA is TGTGCCAGCAGTTACACGGGGATCCAAGAGACCCAGTACTTC. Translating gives CASSYTGIQETQYF.